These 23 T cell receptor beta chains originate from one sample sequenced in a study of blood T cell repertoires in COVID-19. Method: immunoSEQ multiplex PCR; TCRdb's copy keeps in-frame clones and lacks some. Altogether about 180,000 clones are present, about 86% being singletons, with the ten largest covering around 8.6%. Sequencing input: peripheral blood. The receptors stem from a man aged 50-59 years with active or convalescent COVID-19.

CDR3 amino acids: CAISGGQDSETQYF. CDR3 coding DNA: TGTGCCATCAGTGGGGGACAGGATTCAGAGACCCAGTACTTC. The rearrangement uses TRBV10-3 and TRBJ2-5, with 8 positions matching TRBD1. This CDR3 is built from 14 residues. V lost 4 bases to trimming and J lost 4 bases; unmatched junction nucleotides: 5. The germline gives CDR1 ENHRY, CDR2 SYGVKD.

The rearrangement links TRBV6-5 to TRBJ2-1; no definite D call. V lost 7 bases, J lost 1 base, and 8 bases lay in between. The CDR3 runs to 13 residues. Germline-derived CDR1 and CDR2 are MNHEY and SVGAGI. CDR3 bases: TGTGCCAGCATGGGCGAGTCCTACAATGAGCAGTTCTTC. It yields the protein CASMGESYNEQFF.

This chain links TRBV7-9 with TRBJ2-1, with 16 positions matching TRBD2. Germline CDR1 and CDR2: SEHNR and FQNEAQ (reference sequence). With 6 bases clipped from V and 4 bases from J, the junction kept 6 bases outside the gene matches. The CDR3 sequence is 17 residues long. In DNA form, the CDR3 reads TGTGCCAGCAGGCCCGGGACTAGCGGGAGGGTTTACAATGAGCAGTTCTTC. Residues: CASRPGTSGRVYNEQFF.

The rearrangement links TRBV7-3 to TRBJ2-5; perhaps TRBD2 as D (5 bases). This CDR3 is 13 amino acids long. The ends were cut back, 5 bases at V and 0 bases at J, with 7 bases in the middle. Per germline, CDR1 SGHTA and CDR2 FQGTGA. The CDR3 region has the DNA TGTGCCAGCAGCCCAGCGGACCAAGAGACCCAGTACTTC. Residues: CASSPADQETQYF. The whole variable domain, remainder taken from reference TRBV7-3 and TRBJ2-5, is GAGVSQTPSNKVTEKGKYVELRCDPISGHTALYWYRQSLGQGPEFLIYFQGTGAADDSGLPNDRFFAVRPEGSVSTLKIQRTERGDSAVYLCASSPADQETQYFGPGTRLLVL.

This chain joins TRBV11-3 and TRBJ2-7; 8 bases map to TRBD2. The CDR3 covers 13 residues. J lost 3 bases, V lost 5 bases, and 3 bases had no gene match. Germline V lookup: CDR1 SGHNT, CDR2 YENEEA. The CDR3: CASSLRGGYEQYF. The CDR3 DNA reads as TGTGCCAGCAGCCTACGGGGGGGCTACGAGCAGTACTTC.

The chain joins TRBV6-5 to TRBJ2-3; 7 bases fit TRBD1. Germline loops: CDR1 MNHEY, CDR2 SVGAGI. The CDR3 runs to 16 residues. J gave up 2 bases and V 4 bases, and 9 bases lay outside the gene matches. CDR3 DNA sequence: TGTGCCAGCAGTTCTATGGCAGGGGGTTTCACAGATACGCAGTATTTT. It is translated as CASSSMAGGFTDTQYF.

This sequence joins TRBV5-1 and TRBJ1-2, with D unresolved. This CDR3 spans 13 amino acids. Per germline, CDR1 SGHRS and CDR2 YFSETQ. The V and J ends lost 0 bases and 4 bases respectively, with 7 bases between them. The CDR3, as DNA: TGCGCCAGCAGCTTGGCCACAGCCTATGGCTACACCTTC. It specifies CASSLATAYGYTF.

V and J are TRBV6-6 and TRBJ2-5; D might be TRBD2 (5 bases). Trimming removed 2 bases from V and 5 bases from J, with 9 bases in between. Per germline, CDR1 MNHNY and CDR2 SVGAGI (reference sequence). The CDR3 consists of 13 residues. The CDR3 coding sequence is TGTGCCAGCAGTTACCAGGAGGTGGAGACCCAGTACTTC. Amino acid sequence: CASSYQEVETQYF.

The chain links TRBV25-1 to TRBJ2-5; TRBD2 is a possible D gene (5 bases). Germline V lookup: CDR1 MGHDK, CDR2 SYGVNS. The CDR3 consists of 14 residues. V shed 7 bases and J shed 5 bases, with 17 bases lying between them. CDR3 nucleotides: TGTGCCAGCACCTCATTCCGGGGAGCCGAGACCCAGTACTTC. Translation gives CASTSFRGAETQYF. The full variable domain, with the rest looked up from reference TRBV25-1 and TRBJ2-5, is EADIYQTPRYLVIGTGKKITLECSQTMGHDKMYWYQQDPGMELHLIHYSYGVNSTEKGDLSSESTVSRIRTEHFPLTLESARPSHTSQYLCASTSFRGAETQYFGPGTRLLVL.

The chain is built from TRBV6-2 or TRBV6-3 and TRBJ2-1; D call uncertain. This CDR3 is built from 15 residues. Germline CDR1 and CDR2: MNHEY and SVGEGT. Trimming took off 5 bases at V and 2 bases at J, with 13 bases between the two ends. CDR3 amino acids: CASSHPGLTYNEQFF. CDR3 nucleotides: TGTGCCAGCAGTCACCCGGGTCTTACCTACAATGAGCAGTTCTTC.

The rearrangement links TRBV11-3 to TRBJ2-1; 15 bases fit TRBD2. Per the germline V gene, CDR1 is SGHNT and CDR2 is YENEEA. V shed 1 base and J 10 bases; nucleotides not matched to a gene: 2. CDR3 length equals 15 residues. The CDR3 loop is CASSLAGTSGREQFF. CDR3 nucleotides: TGTGCCAGCAGCTTAGCCGGGACTAGCGGGAGGGAGCAGTTCTTC.

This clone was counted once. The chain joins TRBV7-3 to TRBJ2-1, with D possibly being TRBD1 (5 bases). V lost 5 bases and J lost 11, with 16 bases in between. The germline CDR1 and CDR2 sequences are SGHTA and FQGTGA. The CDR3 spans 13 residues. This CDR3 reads CASSPQTDKKQFF. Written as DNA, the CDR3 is TGTGCCAGCAGCCCTCAGACGGACAAGAAGCAGTTCTTC.

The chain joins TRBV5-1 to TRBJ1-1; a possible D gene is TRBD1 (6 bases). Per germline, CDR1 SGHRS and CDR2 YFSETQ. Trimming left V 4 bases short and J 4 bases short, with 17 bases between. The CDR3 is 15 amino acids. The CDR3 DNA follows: TGCGCCAGCAGCCTCCACCCGGTAGGGGGCACTGAAGCTTTCTTT. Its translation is CASSLHPVGGTEAFF.

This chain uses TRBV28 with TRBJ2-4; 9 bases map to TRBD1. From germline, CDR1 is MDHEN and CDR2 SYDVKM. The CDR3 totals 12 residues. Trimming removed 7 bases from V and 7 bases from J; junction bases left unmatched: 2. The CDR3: CASIGQGNIQYF. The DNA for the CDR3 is TGTGCCAGCATTGGACAGGGGAACATTCAGTACTTC.

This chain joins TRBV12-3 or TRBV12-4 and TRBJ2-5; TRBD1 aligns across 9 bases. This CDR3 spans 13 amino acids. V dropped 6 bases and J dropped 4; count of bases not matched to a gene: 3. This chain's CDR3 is CASSGQGRETQYF. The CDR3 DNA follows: TGTGCCAGCAGCGGACAGGGGCGAGAGACCCAGTACTTC.

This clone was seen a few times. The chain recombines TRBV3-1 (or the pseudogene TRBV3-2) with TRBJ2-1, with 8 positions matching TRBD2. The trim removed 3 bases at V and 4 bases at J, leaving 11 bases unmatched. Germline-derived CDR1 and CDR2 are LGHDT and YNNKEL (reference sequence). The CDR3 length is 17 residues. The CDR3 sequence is CASSHSTGTRRYNEQFF. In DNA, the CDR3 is TGTGCCAGCAGCCACTCTACCGGGACTAGGAGGTACAATGAGCAGTTCTTC.

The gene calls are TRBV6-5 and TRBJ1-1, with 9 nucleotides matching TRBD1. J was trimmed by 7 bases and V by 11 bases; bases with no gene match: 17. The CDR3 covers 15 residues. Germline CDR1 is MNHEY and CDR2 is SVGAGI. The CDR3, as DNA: TGTGCCGCCCGGAGTGGGTCGACAGGGGGAGGTGAAGCTTTCTTT. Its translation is CAARSGSTGGGEAFF.

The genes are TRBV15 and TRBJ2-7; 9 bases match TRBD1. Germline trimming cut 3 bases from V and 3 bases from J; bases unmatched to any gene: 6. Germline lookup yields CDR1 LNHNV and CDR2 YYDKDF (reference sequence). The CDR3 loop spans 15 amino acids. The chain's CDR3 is CATSRETGGVYEQYF. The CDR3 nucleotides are TGTGCCACCAGCAGGGAGACAGGGGGAGTCTACGAGCAGTACTTC.

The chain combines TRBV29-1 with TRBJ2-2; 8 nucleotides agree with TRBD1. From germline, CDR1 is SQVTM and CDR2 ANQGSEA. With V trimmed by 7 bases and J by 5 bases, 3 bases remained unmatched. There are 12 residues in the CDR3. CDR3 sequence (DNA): TGCAGCGCGGACAGGGCGACCGGGGAGCTGTTTTTT. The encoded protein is CSADRATGELFF.

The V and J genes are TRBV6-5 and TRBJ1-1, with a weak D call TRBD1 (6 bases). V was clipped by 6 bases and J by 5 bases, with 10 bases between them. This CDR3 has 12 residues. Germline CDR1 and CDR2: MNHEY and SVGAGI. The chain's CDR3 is CASRRGLTEAFF. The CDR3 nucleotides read TGTGCCAGCAGGCGGGGGCTTACTGAAGCTTTCTTT.

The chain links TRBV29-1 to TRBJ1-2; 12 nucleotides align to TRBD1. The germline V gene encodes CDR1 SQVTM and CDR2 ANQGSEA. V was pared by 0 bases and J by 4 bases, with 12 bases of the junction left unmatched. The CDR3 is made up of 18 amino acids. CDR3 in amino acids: CSVEDLRGQGARFYGYTF. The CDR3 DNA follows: TGCAGCGTTGAAGATCTTCGGGGACAGGGGGCTAGATTCTATGGCTACACCTTC.

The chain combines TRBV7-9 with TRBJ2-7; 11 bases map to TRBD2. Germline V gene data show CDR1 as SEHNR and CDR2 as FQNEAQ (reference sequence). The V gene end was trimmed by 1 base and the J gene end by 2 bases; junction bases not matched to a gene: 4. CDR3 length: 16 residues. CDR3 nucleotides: TGTGCCAGCAGCTTAGAAGGGACTAGCGGACCCTACGAGCAGTACTTC. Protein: CASSLEGTSGPYEQYF.

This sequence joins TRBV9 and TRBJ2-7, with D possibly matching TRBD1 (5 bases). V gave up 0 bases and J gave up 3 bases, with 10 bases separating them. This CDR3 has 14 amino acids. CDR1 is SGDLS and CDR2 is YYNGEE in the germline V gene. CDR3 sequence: CASSVGQGFYEQYF. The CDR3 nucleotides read TGTGCCAGCAGCGTAGGCCAGGGATTCTACGAGCAGTACTTC.